This T cell receptor (beta chain) was sequenced during a study of blood T cells in healthy people across ages. The wider study: About one barcoded TCR beta cDNA was captured per two T cells.

A J-beta primer mix and a sample-barcoded 5' primer were used in a second PCR of about 7 to 11 cycles. A single record per CDR3 protein comes from TCRdb applying MiXCR to the 5' RACE reads. The sample lists about 620,000 distinct CDR3 sequences, more than 20% occurring once. With 2 bases clipped from V and 3 bases from J, the junction kept 7 bases outside the gene matches. This CDR3 is 15 amino acids long. The germline V gene encodes CDR1 SGHRS and CDR2 YFSETQ. Sequencing was performed on blood. The chain employs TRBV5-1 and TRBJ2-5; 7 bases align to TRBD1. The sequence was obtained from a man between 65 and 85 years old in good health. The chain's CDR3 is CASSLQGKTEETQYF. As DNA, the CDR3 is TGCGCCAGCAGCTTACAGGGGAAAACAGAAGAGACCCAGTACTTC.